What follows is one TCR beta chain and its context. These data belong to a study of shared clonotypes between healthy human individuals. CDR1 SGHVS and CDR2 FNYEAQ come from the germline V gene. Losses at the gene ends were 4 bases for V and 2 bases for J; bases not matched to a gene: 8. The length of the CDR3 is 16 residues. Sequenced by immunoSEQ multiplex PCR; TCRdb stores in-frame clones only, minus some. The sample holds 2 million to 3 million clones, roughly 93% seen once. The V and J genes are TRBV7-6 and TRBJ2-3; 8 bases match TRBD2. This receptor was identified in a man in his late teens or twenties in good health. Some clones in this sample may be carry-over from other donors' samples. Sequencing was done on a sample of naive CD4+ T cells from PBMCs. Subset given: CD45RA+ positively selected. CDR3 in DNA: TGTGCCAGCAGCTGGGGGTCCGGGAGGGCCACAGATACGCAGTATTTT. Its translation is CASSWGSGRATDTQYF.